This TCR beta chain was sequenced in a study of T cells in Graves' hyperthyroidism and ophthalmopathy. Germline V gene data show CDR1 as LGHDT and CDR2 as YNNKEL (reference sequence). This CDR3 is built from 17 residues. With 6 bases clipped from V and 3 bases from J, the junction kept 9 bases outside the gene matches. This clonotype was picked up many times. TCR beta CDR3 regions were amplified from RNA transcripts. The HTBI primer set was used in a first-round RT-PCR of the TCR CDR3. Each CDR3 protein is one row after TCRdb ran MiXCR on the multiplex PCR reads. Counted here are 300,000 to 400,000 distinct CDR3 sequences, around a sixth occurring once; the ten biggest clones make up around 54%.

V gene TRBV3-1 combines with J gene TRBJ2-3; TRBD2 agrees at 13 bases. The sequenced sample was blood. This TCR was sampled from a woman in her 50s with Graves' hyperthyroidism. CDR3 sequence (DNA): TGTGCCAGCAGGCAAAACCGACTAGCGGGGGGAACAGATACGCAGTATTTT. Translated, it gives CASRQNRLAGGTDTQYF.